This T cell receptor (beta chain) was retrieved from a study of technical replicates of blood from a few donors. The V gene end was trimmed by 1 base and the J gene end by 4 bases; junction bases not matched to a gene: 6. The germline V gene encodes CDR1 SGHTA and CDR2 FQGNSA. The CDR3 totals 16 residues. Produced via immunoSEQ multiplex PCR; TCRdb's table is partial and in-frame only. This sample yields some 89,000 clones, of which less than 95% are seen a single time; about 0.3% belongs to the top ten. The rearrangement links TRBV7-2 to TRBJ2-2, with TRBD2 identical over 7 bases. The receptor was isolated from a human donor in good health. Sequences were obtained from T cells isolated from PBMCs. The CDR3 sequence is CASSLVAGVTTGELFF. CDR3 bases: TGTGCCAGCAGCTTAGTTGCGGGAGTGACCACCGGGGAGCTGTTTTTT.